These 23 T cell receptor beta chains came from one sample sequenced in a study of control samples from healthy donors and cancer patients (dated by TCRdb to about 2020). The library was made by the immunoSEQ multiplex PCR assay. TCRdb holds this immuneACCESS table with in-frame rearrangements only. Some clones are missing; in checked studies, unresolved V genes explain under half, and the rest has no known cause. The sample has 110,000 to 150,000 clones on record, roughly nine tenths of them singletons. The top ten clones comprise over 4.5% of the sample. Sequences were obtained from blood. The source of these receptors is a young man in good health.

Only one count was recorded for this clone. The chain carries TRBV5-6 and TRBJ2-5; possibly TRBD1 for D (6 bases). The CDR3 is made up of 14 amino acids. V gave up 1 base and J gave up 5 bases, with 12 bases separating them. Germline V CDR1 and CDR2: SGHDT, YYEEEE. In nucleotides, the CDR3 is TGTGCCAGCAGCTTGACTGGGGGCGGGGAGACCCAGTACTTC. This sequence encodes CASSLTGGGETQYF.

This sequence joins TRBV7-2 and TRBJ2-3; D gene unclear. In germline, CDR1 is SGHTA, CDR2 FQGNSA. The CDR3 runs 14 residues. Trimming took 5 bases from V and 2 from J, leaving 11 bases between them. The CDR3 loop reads CASSKDGPTDTQYF. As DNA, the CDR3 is TGTGCCAGCAGCAAAGACGGGCCCACAGATACGCAGTATTTT. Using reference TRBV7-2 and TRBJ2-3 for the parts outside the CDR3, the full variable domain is GAGVSQSPSNKVTEKGKDVELRCDPISGHTALYWYRQSLGQGLEFLIYFQGNSAPDKSGLPSDRFSAERTGGSVSTLTIQRTQQEDSAVYLCASSKDGPTDTQYFGPGTRLTVL.

The CDR3 region has the DNA TGTGCCAGTTACACGGGGTGGGGGCAGACTGAAGCTTTCTTT. Protein: CASYTGWGQTEAFF. The V and J genes are TRBV7-2 and TRBJ1-1; possible D gene TRBD1, 6 bases. Per germline, CDR1 SGHTA and CDR2 FQGNSA. This CDR3 region has 14 residues. V lost 9 bases to trimming and J lost 5 bases, with 19 bases between them.

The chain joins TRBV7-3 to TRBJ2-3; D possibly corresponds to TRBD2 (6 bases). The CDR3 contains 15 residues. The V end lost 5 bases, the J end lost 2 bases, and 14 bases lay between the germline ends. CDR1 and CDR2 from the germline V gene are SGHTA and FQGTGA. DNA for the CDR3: TGTGCCAGCAGCCGGGCGGCTAGCGACACAGATACGCAGTATTTT. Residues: CASSRAASDTDTQYF.

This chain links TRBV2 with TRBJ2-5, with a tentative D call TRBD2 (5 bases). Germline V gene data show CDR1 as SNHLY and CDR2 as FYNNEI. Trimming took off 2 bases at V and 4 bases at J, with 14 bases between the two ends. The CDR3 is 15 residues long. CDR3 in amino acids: CASSESEEGIETQYF. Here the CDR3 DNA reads TGTGCCAGCAGTGAATCGGAGGAAGGGATAGAGACCCAGTACTTC.

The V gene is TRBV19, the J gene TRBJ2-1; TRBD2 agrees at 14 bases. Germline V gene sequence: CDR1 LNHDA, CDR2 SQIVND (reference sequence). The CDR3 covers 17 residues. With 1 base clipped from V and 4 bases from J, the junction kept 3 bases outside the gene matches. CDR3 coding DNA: TGTGCCAGTAGTATAGTCGGGACTAGCGGGAGATACAATGAGCAGTTCTTC. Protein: CASSIVGTSGRYNEQFF.

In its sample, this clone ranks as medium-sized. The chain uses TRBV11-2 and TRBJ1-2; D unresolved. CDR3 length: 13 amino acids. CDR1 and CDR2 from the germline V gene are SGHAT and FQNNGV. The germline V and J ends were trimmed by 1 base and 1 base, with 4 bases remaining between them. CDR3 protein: CASSLGHNYGYTF. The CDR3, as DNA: TGTGCCAGCAGCTTAGGGCATAACTATGGCTACACCTTC.

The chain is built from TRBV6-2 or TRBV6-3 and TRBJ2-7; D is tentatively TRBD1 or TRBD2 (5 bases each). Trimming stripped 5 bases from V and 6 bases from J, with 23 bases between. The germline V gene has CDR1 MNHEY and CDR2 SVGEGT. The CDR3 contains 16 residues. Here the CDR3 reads CASSPWTGPRAGEQYF. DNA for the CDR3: TGTGCCAGCAGTCCCTGGACGGGGCCCAGGGCGGGCGAGCAGTACTTC.

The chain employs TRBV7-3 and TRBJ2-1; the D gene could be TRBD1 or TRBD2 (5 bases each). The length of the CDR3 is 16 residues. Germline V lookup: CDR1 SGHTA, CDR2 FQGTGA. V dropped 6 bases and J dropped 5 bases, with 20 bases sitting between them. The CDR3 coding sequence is TGTGCCAGCAGGCCCGCCGGGACGTCGTCTAACAATGAGCAGTTCTTC. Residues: CASRPAGTSSNNEQFF. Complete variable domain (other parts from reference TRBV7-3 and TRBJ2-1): GAGVSQTPSNKVTEKGKYVELRCDPISGHTALYWYRQSLGQGPEFLIYFQGTGAADDSGLPNDRFFAVRPEGSVSTLKIQRTERGDSAVYLCASRPAGTSSNNEQFFGPGTRLTVL.

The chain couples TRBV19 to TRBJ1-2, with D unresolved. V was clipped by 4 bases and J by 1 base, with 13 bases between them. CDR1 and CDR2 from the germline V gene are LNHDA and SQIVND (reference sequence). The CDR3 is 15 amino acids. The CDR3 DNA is TGTGCCAGTAGTAAATCTGCGTACTATAACTATGGCTACACCTTC. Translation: CASSKSAYYNYGYTF.

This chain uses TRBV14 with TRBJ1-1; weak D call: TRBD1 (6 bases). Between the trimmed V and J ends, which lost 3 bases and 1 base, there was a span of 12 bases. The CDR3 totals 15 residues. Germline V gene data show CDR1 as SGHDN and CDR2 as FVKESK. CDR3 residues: CASSHPVGQNTEAFF. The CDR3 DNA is TGTGCCAGCAGCCACCCGGTGGGACAGAACACTGAAGCTTTCTTT.

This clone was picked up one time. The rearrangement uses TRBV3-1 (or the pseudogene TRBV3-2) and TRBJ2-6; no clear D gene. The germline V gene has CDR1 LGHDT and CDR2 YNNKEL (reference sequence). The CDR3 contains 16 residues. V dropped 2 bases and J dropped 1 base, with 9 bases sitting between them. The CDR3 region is CASSQISASGANVLTF. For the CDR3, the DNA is TGTGCCAGCAGCCAAATATCTGCTTCTGGGGCCAACGTCCTGACTTTC.

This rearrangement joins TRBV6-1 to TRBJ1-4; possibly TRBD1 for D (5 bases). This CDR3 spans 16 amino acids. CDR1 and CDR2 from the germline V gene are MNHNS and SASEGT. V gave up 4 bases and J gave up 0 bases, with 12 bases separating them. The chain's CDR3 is CASSARGGTTNEKLFF. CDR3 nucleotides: TGTGCCAGCAGTGCCCGGGGGGGGACAACTAATGAAAAACTGTTTTTT.

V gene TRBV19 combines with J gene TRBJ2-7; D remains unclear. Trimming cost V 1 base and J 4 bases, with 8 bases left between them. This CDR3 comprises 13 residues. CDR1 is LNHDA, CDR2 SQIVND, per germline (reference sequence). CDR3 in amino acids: CASSIGPHYEQYF. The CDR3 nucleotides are TGTGCCAGTAGTATAGGGCCCCATTACGAGCAGTACTTC. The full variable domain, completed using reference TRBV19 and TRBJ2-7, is DGGITQSPKYLFRKEGQNVTLSCEQNLNHDAMYWYRQDPGQGLRLIYYSQIVNDFQKGDIAEGYSVSREKKESFPLTVTSAQKNPTAFYLCASSIGPHYEQYFGPGTRLTVT.

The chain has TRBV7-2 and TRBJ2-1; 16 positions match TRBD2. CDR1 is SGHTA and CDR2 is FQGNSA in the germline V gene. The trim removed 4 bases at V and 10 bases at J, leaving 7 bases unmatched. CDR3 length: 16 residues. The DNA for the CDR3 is TGTGCCAGCAGCTCCGCCGGGACTAGCGGGAGGGACGAGCAGTTCTTC. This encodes CASSSAGTSGRDEQFF.

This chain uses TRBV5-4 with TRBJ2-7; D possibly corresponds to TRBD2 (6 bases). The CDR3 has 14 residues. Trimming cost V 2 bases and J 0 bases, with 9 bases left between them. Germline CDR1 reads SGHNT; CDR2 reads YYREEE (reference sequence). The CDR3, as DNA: TGTGCCAGCAGCTTCCGGGGGAACTCCTACGAGCAGTACTTC. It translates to CASSFRGNSYEQYF.

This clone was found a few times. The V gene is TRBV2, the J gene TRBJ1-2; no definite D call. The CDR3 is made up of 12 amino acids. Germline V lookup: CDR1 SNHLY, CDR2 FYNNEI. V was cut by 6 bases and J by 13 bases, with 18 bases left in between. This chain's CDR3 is CASRPGAEVFTF. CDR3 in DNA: TGTGCCAGCAGACCCGGTGCGGAAGTATTCACCTTC.

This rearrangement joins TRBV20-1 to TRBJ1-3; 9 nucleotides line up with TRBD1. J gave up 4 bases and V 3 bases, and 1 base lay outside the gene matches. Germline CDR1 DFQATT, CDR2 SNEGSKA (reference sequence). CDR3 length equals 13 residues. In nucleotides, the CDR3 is TGCAGTGCTAGTGACAGGGGGGGAAACACCATATATTTT. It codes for CSASDRGGNTIYF.

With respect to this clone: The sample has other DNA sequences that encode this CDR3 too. The CDR3 nucleotides read TGTGCCAGCTCACCCGGACTAGCGGGGGCCTACAATGAGCAGTTCTTC. This codes for CASSPGLAGAYNEQFF. This chain joins TRBV18 and TRBJ2-1; 13 bases map to TRBD2. CDR3 size: 16 residues. CDR1 KGHSH and CDR2 LQKENI come from the germline V gene. V dropped 3 bases and J dropped 2; count of bases not matched to a gene: 1.

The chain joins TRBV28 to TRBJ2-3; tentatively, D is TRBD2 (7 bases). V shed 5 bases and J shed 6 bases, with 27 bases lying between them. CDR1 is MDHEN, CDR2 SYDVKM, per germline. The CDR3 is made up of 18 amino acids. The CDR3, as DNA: TGTGCCAGCAGTGCGGGGGCTACAGGGTTTGGTTTGTTTGATACGCAGTATTTT. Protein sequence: CASSAGATGFGLFDTQYF.

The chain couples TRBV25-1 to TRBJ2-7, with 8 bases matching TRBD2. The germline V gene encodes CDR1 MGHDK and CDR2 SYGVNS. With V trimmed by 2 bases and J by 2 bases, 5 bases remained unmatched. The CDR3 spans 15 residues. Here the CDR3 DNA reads TGTGCCAGCAGTGAAAGGTTAGCGGGGACCTACGAGCAGTACTTC. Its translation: CASSERLAGTYEQYF.

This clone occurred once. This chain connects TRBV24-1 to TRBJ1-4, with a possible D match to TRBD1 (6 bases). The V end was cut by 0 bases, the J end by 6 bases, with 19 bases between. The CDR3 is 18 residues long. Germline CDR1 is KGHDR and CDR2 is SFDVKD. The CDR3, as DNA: TGTGCCACCAGTGATTTGCTTCGAACGGGGGCGTCGGATGAAAAACTGTTTTTT. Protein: CATSDLLRTGASDEKLFF.

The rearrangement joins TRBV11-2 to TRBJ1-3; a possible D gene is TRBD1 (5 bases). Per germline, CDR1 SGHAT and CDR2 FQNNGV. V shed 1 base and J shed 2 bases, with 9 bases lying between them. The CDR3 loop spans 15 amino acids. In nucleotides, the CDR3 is TGTGCCAGCAGCTTAGCTGGGACGGCTGGAAACACCATATATTTT. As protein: CASSLAGTAGNTIYF.